This TCR beta chain was sequenced during a study of blood T cell repertoires in COVID-19. This table comes from immunoSEQ multiplex PCR, and its TCRdb copy is limited to in-frame clones, with some not included. Seen here are some 150,000 clones, approximately 80% observed once, and the top ten hold roughly 14%. Unmatched junction bases numbered 14, after V lost 2 bases and J lost 6 bases. Germline V gives CDR1 MNHNS, CDR2 SASEGT. This CDR3 spans 18 amino acids. The sequenced material came from peripheral blood. The clonotype originates from a woman aged 65 to 85 with COVID-19, enrolled during active disease. The chain has TRBV6-1 and TRBJ2-1, with TRBD2 matching 9 bases. The CDR3 coding sequence is TGTGCCAGCAGTGAAAGGGGTAGCGGGGGTTCGAGGCGCAATGAGCAGTTCTTC. Its translation is CASSERGSGGSRRNEQFF.